This TCR beta chain comes out of a study of identifying expanded T cells in peripheral blood. Points from the study as a whole: Variance in clone template counts between approximately 2-week samples significantly increased with total template count across all healthy donors.

Here immunoSEQ multiplex PCR was the method, and the copy in TCRdb shows in-frame clones only, minus some. Found here are 75,000 to 90,000 clones, roughly 89% of them singletons; the top ten hold 7% to 7.5%. Points on this clone: The antigen is unknown.

During the collection period, no donor immune events like infections were recorded. The CDR3 extends over 14 amino acids. V shed 6 bases, J shed 3 bases, and the junction held 7 bases outside the gene matches. CDR1 is MGHDK and CDR2 is SYGVNS in the germline V gene. This TCR derives from a person between 18 and 70 years old in good health. V is TRBV25-1 and J is TRBJ1-2, with TRBD1 matching 7 bases. The sample comprised blood. CDR3 in amino acids: CASRRTGTDYGYTF. CDR3 DNA: TGTGCCAGCAGGAGAACCGGGACAGACTATGGCTACACCTTC.